The 28 T cell receptor beta chains given below trace back to one sample, sequenced in a study of a mutant IDH1 vaccine in newly diagnosed glioma. For these TCRs, the target antigens are not known. The time point denotes: week 35, safety follow-up. Vaccine doses each comprised 300 ug of mutant IDH1 20-mer peptide, with topical imiquimod. The method was immunoSEQ multiplex PCR; TCRdb's version includes in-frame clones alone and lacks a portion of them. The table lists approximately 45,000 clones, 88% of them singletons, with approximately 5.1% in the top ten. The sequenced sample was PBMCs, obtained from a glioma patient whose treatment included an IDH1 peptide vaccine. The origin of the receptors is a woman aged 40 to 50 with glioma.

The chain links TRBV7-9 to TRBJ2-1, with D perhaps assigned TRBD1 or TRBD2 (6 bases each). V lost 2 bases and J lost 2, with 19 bases in between. The CDR3 spans 18 residues. From germline, CDR1 is SEHNR and CDR2 FQNEAQ (reference sequence). This chain's CDR3 is CASSLIRGGRWAYNEQFF. The CDR3 coding sequence is TGTGCCAGCAGCTTAATCAGAGGGGGGCGATGGGCCTACAATGAGCAGTTCTTC.

This clone was observed once. V is TRBV28 and J is TRBJ1-6; weak D call: TRBD1 (6 bases). The CDR3 is 13 amino acids. Looked up from germline, CDR1 is MDHEN and CDR2 is SYDVKM. The V end was cut by 5 bases, the J end by 9 bases, with 11 bases between. The CDR3 here is CASSRTVPSPLHF. The CDR3 bases are TGTGCCAGCAGTCGGACAGTGCCTTCACCCCTCCACTTT. The full variable domain, with the rest looked up from reference TRBV28 and TRBJ1-6, is DVKVTQSSRYLVKRTGEKVFLECVQDMDHENMFWYRQDPGLGLRLIYFSYDVKMKEKGDIPEGYSVSREKKERFSLILESASTNQTSMYLCASSRTVPSPLHFGNGTRLTVT.

The chain couples TRBV13 to TRBJ1-3; D unclear. CDR1 and CDR2 (germline): PRHDT, FYEKMQ (reference sequence). This CDR3 comprises 16 residues. Trimming took 2 bases from V and 1 from J, leaving 12 bases between them. In nucleotides, the CDR3 is TGTGCCAGCAGCTTAAGAGGAGGGAGATCTGGAAACACCATATATTTT. It encodes CASSLRGGRSGNTIYF.

V gene TRBV5-6 combines with J gene TRBJ2-2; 12 bases fit TRBD2. CDR3 length: 18 amino acids. J was trimmed by 0 bases and V by 3 bases; bases with no gene match: 6. Germline V gene data show CDR1 as SGHDT and CDR2 as YYEEEE. DNA for the CDR3: TGTGCCAGCAGCTATAGGACTAGCGGGGTGCCGAACACCGGGGAGCTGTTTTTT. This encodes CASSYRTSGVPNTGELFF.

The chain has TRBV4-1 and TRBJ1-1; tentative D call: TRBD1 (5 bases). Trimming stripped 4 bases from V and 5 bases from J, with 17 bases between. The CDR3 covers 15 residues. Germline CDR1 and CDR2: MGHRA and YSYEKL. The CDR3 nucleotides read TGCGCCAGCAGCCGAGGACACCTCGGGATGACTGAAGCTTTCTTT. Protein sequence: CASSRGHLGMTEAFF.

The V call is TRBV7-8, the J call TRBJ1-2; tentative D call: TRBD1 (5 bases). Between the trimmed V and J ends, which lost 6 bases and 4 bases, there was a span of 12 bases. The germline CDR1 and CDR2 sequences are SGHVS and FQNEAQ. The CDR3 has 13 amino acids. The CDR3 sequence is CASSHTDSYGYTF. CDR3 DNA sequence: TGTGCCAGCAGTCATACTGACAGCTATGGCTACACCTTC.

The rearrangement uses TRBV19 and TRBJ1-6, with 7 nucleotides matching TRBD1. This CDR3 has 14 residues. Germline CDR1 reads LNHDA; CDR2 reads SQIVND (reference sequence). With V trimmed by 2 bases and J by 8 bases, 3 bases remained unmatched. CDR3 sequence: CASSIQGVDSPLHF. For the CDR3, the DNA is TGTGCCAGTAGTATACAGGGGGTAGATTCACCCCTCCACTTT.

This clone was seen only a few times. The rearrangement joins TRBV2 to TRBJ2-6; TRBD1 might be the D (6 bases). This CDR3 has 16 residues. Germline V CDR1 and CDR2: SNHLY, FYNNEI. V lost 3 bases to trimming and J lost 4 bases, with 13 bases between them. This chain's CDR3 is CASSDNPGVGANVLTF. For the CDR3, the DNA is TGTGCCAGCAGTGATAATCCAGGGGTCGGGGCCAACGTCCTGACTTTC.

The chain uses TRBV4-1 and TRBJ2-7; D remains ambiguous. V was trimmed by 1 base and J by 6 bases, leaving 10 bases between them. Germline V gives CDR1 MGHRA, CDR2 YSYEKL. This CDR3 region has 13 residues. CDR3 nucleotides: TGCGCCAGCAGCCAAGTTTTATCGAGCGAGCAGTACTTC. This gives the protein CASSQVLSSEQYF.

The chain has TRBV12-5 and TRBJ1-4; a weak D match, TRBD1 (5 bases). The CDR3 contains 16 residues. Germline V gives CDR1 LGHNT, CDR2 FRNRAP. V lost 7 bases, J lost 13 bases, and 28 bases lay in between. The CDR3 DNA reads as TGTGCTAGTGCCTACGTCCCAGGTTTGGCCCCGGGGGGACTGTTTTTT. Translation gives CASAYVPGLAPGGLFF.

V gene TRBV4-3 combines with J gene TRBJ2-5; TRBD2 matches at 10 bases. The V and J ends lost 0 bases and 7 bases, in that order; junction bases with no gene match: 8. CDR1 and CDR2 from the germline V gene are LGHNA and YSLEER. The CDR3 spans 16 residues. In DNA, the CDR3 is TGCGCCAGCAGCCAAGATTCGACTAGCGGGCGGGGGACCCAGTACTTC. Its protein is CASSQDSTSGRGTQYF.

In its sample, this clone was seen a few times. The CDR3 region is CARAQGLNTEAFF. CDR3 in DNA: TGTGCCCGAGCCCAGGGGCTGAACACTGAAGCTTTCTTT. The gene calls are TRBV30 and TRBJ1-1, with TRBD1 as a possible D gene (6 bases). V was shortened by 8 bases and J by 0 bases, with 13 bases between the two germline ends. In germline, CDR1 is GTSNPN, CDR2 SVGIG (reference sequence). The CDR3 is 13 residues long.

This clone was recorded once. The gene calls are TRBV6-6 and TRBJ2-7, with D uncertain. Germline V gene data show CDR1 as MNHNY and CDR2 as SVGAGI (reference sequence). V lost 3 bases and J lost 2, with 5 bases in between. The CDR3 is 12 residues long. The DNA of the CDR3 is TGTGCCAGCAGTTATCGAGCCTACGAGCAGTACTTC. This sequence encodes CASSYRAYEQYF.

V and J are TRBV7-2 and TRBJ1-2, with D unresolved. The CDR3 sequence is 13 residues long. V lost 1 base to trimming and J lost 4 bases, with 7 bases between them. In germline, CDR1 is SGHTA, CDR2 FQGNSA. CDR3 amino acids: CASSLGGPYGYTF. CDR3 bases: TGTGCCAGCAGCTTAGGAGGGCCCTATGGCTACACCTTC.

This rearrangement joins TRBV18 to TRBJ1-3; no firm D call. The CDR3 is 14 amino acids. Per the germline V gene, CDR1 is KGHSH and CDR2 is LQKENI. V was cut by 4 bases and J by 0 bases, with 7 bases left in between. This CDR3 is CASSLDLSGNTIYF. The CDR3 DNA is TGTGCCAGCTCACTGGACCTCTCTGGAAACACCATATATTTT.

This sequence joins TRBV6-5 and TRBJ1-2; 8 nucleotides match TRBD1. The V gene's germline CDR1 is MNHEY and CDR2 SVGAGI. The CDR3 covers 16 residues. J lost 0 bases, V lost 4 bases, and 7 bases had no gene match. The CDR3 region has the DNA TGTGCCAGCAGTTCACCAGGGGGCAAGGCTAACTATGGCTACACCTTC. Amino acid sequence: CASSSPGGKANYGYTF.

V is TRBV14 and J is TRBJ2-1; D uncertain. Per germline, CDR1 SGHDN and CDR2 FVKESK. This CDR3 has 15 amino acids. With 1 base removed from V and 5 bases from J, the gap between germline ends came to 12 bases. CDR3 amino acids: CASSQGNSRNNEQFF. DNA of the CDR3: TGTGCCAGCAGCCAAGGAAATAGCCGGAACAATGAGCAGTTCTTC.

The chain carries TRBV4-1 and TRBJ1-2; TRBD1 might be the D (6 bases). V lost 0 bases to trimming and J lost 6 bases, with 14 bases between them. The CDR3 is made up of 15 amino acids. Germline V gives CDR1 MGHRA, CDR2 YSYEKL. CDR3 in amino acids: CASSQDLVRGDGYTF. The CDR3 DNA follows: TGCGCCAGCAGCCAAGATTTAGTCAGGGGTGATGGCTACACCTTC.

The CDR3 protein is CASSSLAGSQETQYF. The DNA for the CDR3 is TGCGCCAGCAGCTCCCTAGCGGGCTCGCAAGAGACCCAGTACTTC. The rearrangement uses TRBV5-1 and TRBJ2-5, with 8 bases aligning to TRBD2. Trimming cost V 3 bases and J 2 bases; bases outside gene matches: 6. CDR1 is SGHRS and CDR2 is YFSETQ in the germline V gene. CDR3 size: 15 residues.

V is TRBV6-6 and J is TRBJ1-6; the D is unclear. This CDR3 region has 12 residues. Germline V gives CDR1 MNHNY, CDR2 SVGAGI (reference sequence). V lost 5 bases, J lost 14 bases, and 13 bases lay in between. The CDR3 region is CASSGGRSSLHF. Here the CDR3 DNA reads TGTGCCAGCAGTGGTGGAAGGAGTTCCCTCCACTTT.

The chain employs TRBV7-2 and TRBJ1-5; 8 nucleotides align to TRBD1. The CDR3 sequence is 19 residues long. Trimming took 1 base from V and 2 from J; bases not matched to a gene: 13. Per germline, CDR1 SGHTA and CDR2 FQGNSA. The CDR3 spells CASSLGWGRGQGGNQPQHF. The CDR3 bases are TGTGCCAGCAGCTTAGGTTGGGGCAGGGGGCAAGGTGGCAATCAGCCCCAGCATTTT.

The V gene is TRBV4-3, the J gene TRBJ1-1; TRBD1 aligns across 9 bases. Germline values: CDR1 LGHNA, CDR2 YSLEER. The CDR3 runs 16 residues. J lost 2 bases, V lost 0 bases, and 4 bases had no gene match. CDR3: CASSQERTGVNTEAFF. DNA of the CDR3: TGCGCCAGCAGCCAAGAACGGACAGGGGTAAACACTGAAGCTTTCTTT.

The chain uses TRBV5-1 and TRBJ1-2; D call uncertain. Germline CDR1 and CDR2: SGHRS and YFSETQ. The CDR3 spans 11 residues. Trimming pared 4 bases from V and 5 bases from J, leaving 6 bases between. In nucleotides, the CDR3 is TGCGCCAGCAGCAACGGATATGGCTACACCTTC. It is translated as CASSNGYGYTF.

The chain carries TRBV14 and TRBJ2-7; TRBD2 agrees at 7 bases. The J segment lost 5 bases and the V segment lost 2 bases, leaving 12 bases of the junction unmatched. The CDR3 runs 16 residues. Looked up from germline, CDR1 is SGHDN and CDR2 is FVKESK. CDR3 loop: CASSQRGAGVYHEQYF. CDR3 bases: TGTGCCAGCAGCCAAAGGGGCGCGGGAGTGTATCACGAGCAGTACTTC.

This sequence joins TRBV5-1 and TRBJ1-1; D is unclear. The CDR3 is 15 amino acids. The germline gives CDR1 SGHRS, CDR2 YFSETQ. Trimming shortened V by 0 bases and J by 1 base, and 10 bases separated the two germline ends. CDR3 region: CASSLEGRRNTEAFF. CDR3 nucleotides: TGCGCCAGCAGCTTGGAAGGGCGGAGGAACACTGAAGCTTTCTTT.

The rearrangement joins TRBV4-3 to TRBJ1-2; a weak D match, TRBD1 (6 bases). The CDR3 covers 14 residues. Trimming left V 3 bases short and J 3 bases short, with 11 bases between. Looked up from germline, CDR1 is LGHNA and CDR2 is YSLEER. In DNA form, the CDR3 reads TGCGCCAGCAGCCAGAGAGGGGGGGACTATGGCTACACCTTC. It is translated as CASSQRGGDYGYTF.

The gene calls are TRBV18 and TRBJ1-1; possibly TRBD1 for D (5 bases). V shed 8 bases and J shed 1 base, with 11 bases lying between them. CDR3 length equals 13 residues. CDR1 is KGHSH, CDR2 LQKENI, per germline. CDR3 coding DNA: TGTGCCAGCGCCGGGGCTACGAACACTGAAGCTTTCTTT. Encoded protein: CASAGATNTEAFF.

The CDR3 region is CASSQGGVNTEAFF. The CDR3 DNA follows: TGCGCCAGCAGCCAAGGAGGAGTAAACACTGAAGCTTTCTTT. The gene calls are TRBV4-1 and TRBJ1-1; D is uncertain. Germline V gives CDR1 MGHRA, CDR2 YSYEKL. Trimming took off 1 base at V and 2 bases at J, with 8 bases between the two ends. The CDR3 is 14 residues long.